The 23 T cell receptor beta chains listed next were all sequenced from one sample in a study of long-term antiretroviral therapy in people with HIV. Survey-level resolution applied to immunoSEQ assay v3.0. Profiling relied on immunoSEQ multiplex PCR, and the TCRdb table lists in-frame clones only, not all of them. The top ten hold roughly 4.3% of the sample, which has about 20,000 clones, roughly 80% seen once. Material: unsorted PBMCs, obtained roughly 4 years after starting antiretroviral therapy. All receptors come from a man younger than 30 with HIV.

V usage is TRBV5-6 and J usage is TRBJ2-3, with D perhaps TRBD2 (5 bases). With 0 bases removed from V and 4 bases from J, the gap between germline ends came to 12 bases. Germline-derived CDR1 and CDR2 are SGHDT and YYEEEE. The CDR3 spans 15 residues. The CDR3 DNA is TGTGCCAGCAGCTTGGGGAGAGGGAATTCAGATACGCAGTATTTT. It translates to CASSLGRGNSDTQYF.

The chain joins TRBV7-9 to TRBJ1-5; TRBD1 is a possible D gene (6 bases). V was cut by 5 bases and J by 2 bases, with 10 bases left in between. This CDR3 comprises 14 residues. Germline values: CDR1 SEHNR, CDR2 FQNEAQ (reference sequence). The CDR3 DNA sequence: TGTGCCAGCAGCCAGGGGCCAGGCAATCAGCCCCAGCATTTT. As protein: CASSQGPGNQPQHF.

The V and J genes are TRBV18 and TRBJ2-5, with D perhaps matching TRBD1 (5 bases). The CDR3 extends over 15 amino acids. The germline V gene has CDR1 KGHSH and CDR2 LQKENI. Deletions cut 2 bases from V and 1 base from J, with 11 bases between. The CDR3 reads CASSPSRQIQETQYF. Here the CDR3 DNA reads TGTGCCAGCTCACCAAGCCGACAGATCCAAGAGACCCAGTACTTC.

This clone was recorded once. The chain links TRBV27 to TRBJ1-2; possibly TRBD1 for D (6 bases). This CDR3 comprises 16 residues. Germline V gene lookup returns CDR1 MNHEY and CDR2 SMNVEV (reference sequence). With 2 bases removed from V and 4 bases from J, the gap between germline ends came to 17 bases. The CDR3 DNA is TGTGCCAGCAGTTTAAGGGTCACAACAGGGAGCTATGGCTACACCTTC. It translates to CASSLRVTTGSYGYTF.

This clone has more than one count but fewer than ten. This sequence joins TRBV11-2 and TRBJ1-1; possible D gene TRBD1, 5 bases. This CDR3 contains 14 residues. Trimming pared 2 bases from V and 4 bases from J, leaving 11 bases between. Germline loops: CDR1 SGHAT, CDR2 FQNNGV. CDR3 sequence reads: CASSLQGSGTEAFF. The CDR3 DNA sequence: TGTGCCAGCAGCTTACAGGGATCGGGCACTGAAGCTTTCTTT. The full variable domain, completed using reference TRBV11-2 and TRBJ1-1, is EAGVAQSPRYKIIEKRQSVAFWCNPISGHATLYWYQQILGQGPKLLIQFQNNGVVDDSQLPKDRFSAERLKGVDSTLKIQPAKLEDSAVYLCASSLQGSGTEAFFGQGTRLTVV.

The V gene is TRBV28, the J gene TRBJ2-2; D is uncertain. Trimming left V 7 bases short and J 2 bases short, with 14 bases between. This CDR3 is built from 15 residues. Germline values: CDR1 MDHEN, CDR2 SYDVKM. CDR3 in amino acids: CASTPPTYNTGELFF. The CDR3 bases are TGTGCCAGCACCCCCCCTACCTACAACACCGGGGAGCTGTTTTTT.

The chain recombines TRBV6-1 with TRBJ2-3, with D possibly TRBD2 on 5 matching bases. The CDR3 loop spans 14 amino acids. Germline lookup yields CDR1 MNHNS and CDR2 SASEGT. Trimming took 8 bases from V and 2 from J, leaving 14 bases between them. CDR3 sequence reads: CASERAAVTDTQYF. DNA for the CDR3: TGTGCCAGCGAGCGAGCGGCTGTCACAGATACGCAGTATTTT.

The chain is built from TRBV7-2 and TRBJ2-3; TRBD2 aligns across 8 bases. Germline loops: CDR1 SGHTA, CDR2 FQGNSA. The CDR3 extends over 15 amino acids. The V gene end was trimmed by 2 bases and the J gene end by 2 bases; junction bases not matched to a gene: 3. The DNA for the CDR3 is TGTGCCAGCAGCTTAAAAGCGGGGGCCACAGATACGCAGTATTTT. Amino acid sequence: CASSLKAGATDTQYF.

This rearrangement joins TRBV6-1 to TRBJ1-2, with D uncertain. Germline loops: CDR1 MNHNS, CDR2 SASEGT. With 2 bases removed from V and 8 bases from J, the gap between germline ends came to 3 bases. The CDR3 is made up of 10 amino acids. CDR3 DNA: TGTGCCAGCAGTGAATGGGGCTACACCTTC. Its translation is CASSEWGYTF.

The rearrangement links TRBV6-1 to TRBJ2-1; D not certain. Germline V gene data show CDR1 as MNHNS and CDR2 as SASEGT. Trimming stripped 4 bases from V and 3 bases from J, with 4 bases between. The CDR3 sequence is 12 residues long. In DNA form, the CDR3 reads TGTGCCAGCAGTGGGGACTACAATGAGCAGTTCTTC. Residues: CASSGDYNEQFF.

The chain is built from TRBV6-1 and TRBJ2-7; unclear D gene. The CDR3 runs 15 residues. The ends were cut back, 0 bases at V and 4 bases at J, with 13 bases in the middle. Germline loops: CDR1 MNHNS, CDR2 SASEGT. CDR3 sequence: CASSEAQRPGYEQYF. The CDR3 bases are TGTGCCAGCAGTGAAGCGCAGAGGCCCGGATACGAGCAGTACTTC.

This chain joins TRBV9 and TRBJ1-2, with 7 bases matching TRBD1. With 4 bases clipped from V and 8 bases from J, the junction kept 14 bases outside the gene matches. The CDR3 loop spans 15 amino acids. CDR1 and CDR2 from the germline V gene are SGDLS and YYNGEE. The CDR3 DNA reads TGTGCCAGCAGCCCCACAAAACGACAGGGAGGCGGCTACACCTTC. It translates to CASSPTKRQGGGYTF.

The genes are TRBV20-1 and TRBJ1-1, with D possibly matching TRBD1 (5 bases). Germline lookup yields CDR1 DFQATT and CDR2 SNEGSKA (reference sequence). Deletions cut 3 bases from V and 11 bases from J, with 13 bases between. This CDR3 region has 11 residues. Here the CDR3 DNA reads TGCAGTGCTAGTACCGGGGCCGGGGCTTTCTTT. This gives the protein CSASTGAGAFF.

The chain links TRBV2 to TRBJ1-2; weak D call: TRBD1 (5 bases). Trimming pared 4 bases from V and 4 bases from J, leaving 13 bases between. Germline CDR1 reads SNHLY; CDR2 reads FYNNEI. There are 14 residues in the CDR3. Written as DNA, the CDR3 is TGTGCCAGCAGTGGGGGACGCGAAGGCTATGGCTACACCTTC. Translation: CASSGGREGYGYTF.

This clone was observed once. The V gene is TRBV11-1, the J gene TRBJ2-1, with D perhaps TRBD1 (5 bases). CDR1 is SGHAT and CDR2 is FQDESV in the germline V gene (reference sequence). V dropped 3 bases and J dropped 0 bases, with 18 bases sitting between them. The CDR3 sequence is 18 residues long. CDR3 sequence: CASSFKGSIQGSYNEQFF. DNA for the CDR3: TGTGCCAGCAGCTTTAAAGGCTCAATCCAGGGCTCCTACAATGAGCAGTTCTTC.

The rearrangement uses TRBV6-5 and TRBJ1-5, with D unresolved. The CDR3 contains 13 residues. Germline lookup yields CDR1 MNHEY and CDR2 SVGAGI. V was pared by 0 bases and J by 4 bases, with 4 bases between. The chain's CDR3 is CASSYSENQPQHF. DNA for the CDR3: TGTGCCAGCAGTTACTCTGAGAATCAGCCCCAGCATTTT.

V is TRBV27 and J is TRBJ2-7, with D maybe TRBD2 (6 bases). CDR3 size: 15 residues. Germline lookup yields CDR1 MNHEY and CDR2 SMNVEV (reference sequence). Deletions cut 3 bases from V and 4 bases from J, with 16 bases between. In DNA form, the CDR3 reads TGTGCCAGCAGTTTTTTGGGGGGACGGGAATACGAGCAGTACTTC. Translating it yields CASSFLGGREYEQYF.

The V and J genes are TRBV14 and TRBJ2-5; 13 bases are a match to TRBD2. The length of the CDR3 is 17 residues. CDR1 is SGHDN, CDR2 FVKESK, per germline. The ends lost 0 bases at V and 2 bases at J; junction bases unmatched: 3. CDR3 region: CASSQDGLAGVQETQYF. The DNA of the CDR3 is TGTGCCAGCAGCCAAGATGGACTAGCGGGGGTACAAGAGACCCAGTACTTC.

V and J are TRBV27 and TRBJ1-1; tentatively, D is TRBD1 (5 bases). The CDR3 has 15 residues. V lost 5 bases and J 4 bases, leaving 17 bases between the germline ends. CDR1 MNHEY and CDR2 SMNVEV come from the germline V gene (reference sequence). CDR3 nucleotides: TGTGCCAGCAGTCCACTCGCAGGGTGGGGCACTGAAGCTTTCTTT. Translation gives CASSPLAGWGTEAFF.

The chain links TRBV25-1 to TRBJ2-1; 8 nucleotides match TRBD1. The CDR3 consists of 16 residues. Germline V gene sequence: CDR1 MGHDK, CDR2 SYGVNS. J lost 9 bases, V lost 5 bases, and 15 bases had no gene match. The CDR3 DNA reads as TGTGCCAGCAGTAACCAGGGGGGACAGGTCCTCGGTGAGCAGTTCTTC. Amino acids: CASSNQGGQVLGEQFF.

This chain uses TRBV9 with TRBJ2-1; either TRBD1 or TRBD2 may supply D (5 bases each). This CDR3 is built from 13 residues. Between the trimmed V and J ends, which lost 0 bases and 8 bases, there was a span of 9 bases. Germline V gives CDR1 SGDLS, CDR2 YYNGEE. The CDR3 is CASSVEGTHEQFF. CDR3 nucleotide sequence: TGTGCCAGCAGCGTAGAGGGGACCCATGAGCAGTTCTTC.

The V call is TRBV7-9, the J call TRBJ1-1; the match to TRBD1 covers 11 bases. CDR3 length: 17 residues. Germline assignment: CDR1 SEHNR and CDR2 FQNEAQ (reference sequence). J gave up 2 bases and V 4 bases, and 9 bases lay outside the gene matches. The CDR3 loop is CASSSRTGGKLNTEAFF. In DNA form, the CDR3 reads TGTGCCAGCAGCTCTCGGACAGGGGGCAAATTAAACACTGAAGCTTTCTTT.

The sample holds a few counts of this clone. This sequence joins TRBV27 and TRBJ2-4; D is uncertain. Per the germline V gene, CDR1 is MNHEY and CDR2 is SMNVEV (reference sequence). CDR3 length: 13 residues. Trimming shortened V by 3 bases and J by 8 bases, and 11 bases separated the two germline ends. The DNA of the CDR3 is TGTGCCAGCAGTTTTTTCACCGGAGACATTCAGTACTTC. Its translation: CASSFFTGDIQYF.